The T cell receptor beta chain described here comes from a study of blood T cell repertoires in COVID-19. Source study methods: Researchers report that nucleated cell counts were estimated from reference gene primer amplification. Libraries were prepared by immunoSEQ multiplex PCR; TCRdb keeps only in-frame clonotypes and omits some of them. V, J and clone size were drawn from that table, and D and trimming were deduced from the DNA. The sample contains 170,000 or so clones, 90% of which appear only once. The CDR3 is 15 residues long. Trimming shortened V by 0 bases and J by 2 bases, and 9 bases separated the two germline ends. CDR1 is MNHEY, CDR2 SVGEGT, per germline.

Source material: peripheral blood. The clonotype comes from a man in his forties or fifties with acute or convalescent COVID-19. The V and J genes are TRBV6-2 or TRBV6-3 and TRBJ2-3; D ambiguous. This CDR3 reads CASSYSTGFTDTQYF. CDR3 nucleotide sequence: TGTGCCAGCAGTTACTCGACTGGTTTCACAGATACGCAGTATTTT.